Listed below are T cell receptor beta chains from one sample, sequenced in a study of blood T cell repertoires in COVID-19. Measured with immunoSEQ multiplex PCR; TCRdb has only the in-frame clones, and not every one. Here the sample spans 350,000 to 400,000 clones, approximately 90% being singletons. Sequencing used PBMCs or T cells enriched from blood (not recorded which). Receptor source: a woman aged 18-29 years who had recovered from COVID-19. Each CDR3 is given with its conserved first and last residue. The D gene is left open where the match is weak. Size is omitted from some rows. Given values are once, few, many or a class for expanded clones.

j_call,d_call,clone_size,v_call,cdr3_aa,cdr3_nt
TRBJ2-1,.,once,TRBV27,CASSPPRVVNEQFF,TGTGCCAGCAGTCCACCGAGAGTAGTCAATGAGCAGTTCTTC
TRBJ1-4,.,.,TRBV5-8,CASREGGEKLFF,TGTGCCAGCAGGGAGGGAGGAGAAAAACTGTTTTTT
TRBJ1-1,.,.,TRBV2,CASRGGPASTEAFF,TGTGCCAGCCGAGGAGGCCCAGCCAGCACTGAAGCTTTCTTT
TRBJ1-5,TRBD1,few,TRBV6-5,CASSGQQNQPQHF,TGTGCCAGCTCGGGACAGCAGAATCAGCCCCAGCATTTT
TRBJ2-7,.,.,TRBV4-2,CASRGEYEQYF,TGTGCCAGCAGGGGGGAGTACGAGCAGTACTTC
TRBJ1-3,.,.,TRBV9,CASSVEGGPNGNTIYF,TGTGCCAGCAGCGTAGAGGGCGGGCCCAATGGAAACACCATATATTTT
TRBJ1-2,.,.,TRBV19,CASSILGAGIYGYTF,TGTGCCAGTAGTATACTGGGGGCAGGGATCTATGGCTACACCTTC
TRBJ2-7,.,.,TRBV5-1,CASSKDDSTLNEQYF,TGCGCCAGCAGCAAGGACGACAGTACCCTCAACGAGCAGTACTTC
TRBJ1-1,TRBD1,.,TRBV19,CASTLGRGLTEAFF,TGTGCCAGTACCCTCGGGAGGGGGCTCACTGAAGCTTTCTTT
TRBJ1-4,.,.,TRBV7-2,CASSLQATNEKLFF,TGTGCCAGCAGCTTACAGGCAACTAATGAAAAACTGTTTTTT
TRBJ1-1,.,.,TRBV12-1,CASGSGLNTEAFF,TGTGCCAGCGGTTCAGGGCTGAACACTGAAGCTTTCTTT
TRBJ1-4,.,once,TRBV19,CASSTGRTNEKLFF,TGTGCCAGTAGTACTGGGAGAACTAATGAAAAACTGTTTTTT
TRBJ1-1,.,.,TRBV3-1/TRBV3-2,CASSPQGSEAFF,TGTGCCAGCAGCCCTCAGGGCTCTGAAGCTTTCTTT
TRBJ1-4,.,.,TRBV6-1,CASSEGGQVTNEKLFF,TGTGCCAGCAGTGAAGGGGGCCAAGTAACTAATGAAAAACTGTTTTTT
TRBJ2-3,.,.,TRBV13,CASSPPGAGAEDTQYF,TGTGCCAGCAGCCCGCCCGGCGCGGGGGCTGAAGATACGCAGTATTTT
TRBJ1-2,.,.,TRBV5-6,CASSFRGGYGYTF,TGTGCCAGCAGCTTCCGGGGGGGCTATGGCTACACCTTC
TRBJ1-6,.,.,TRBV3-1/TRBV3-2,CASSRSNYNSPLHF,TGTGCCAGCAGCCGTTCCAACTATAATTCACCCCTCCACTTT
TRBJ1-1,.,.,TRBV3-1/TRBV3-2,CASSQGQLNTEAFF,TGTGCCAGCAGCCAAGGACAGCTAAACACTGAAGCTTTCTTT
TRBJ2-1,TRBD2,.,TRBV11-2,CASSWDGGGNEQFF,TGTGCCAGCAGCTGGGACGGGGGGGGCAATGAGCAGTTCTTC
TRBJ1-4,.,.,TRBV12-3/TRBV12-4,CASSRDEKLFF,TGTGCCAGCAGCCGGGATGAAAAACTGTTTTTT
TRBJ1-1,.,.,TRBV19,CASSITANTEAFF,TGTGCCAGTAGTATAACAGCGAACACTGAAGCTTTCTTT
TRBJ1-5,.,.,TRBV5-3,CARRGQRFRPQHF,TGTGCCAGAAGAGGACAGAGATTTCGGCCCCAGCATTTT
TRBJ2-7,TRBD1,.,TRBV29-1,CSVGTGFYEQYF,TGCAGCGTTGGGACAGGGTTTTACGAGCAGTACTTC
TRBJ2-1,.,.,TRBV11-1,CASSYPASGHEQFF,TGTGCCAGCAGTTACCCCGCCAGCGGTCATGAGCAGTTCTTC
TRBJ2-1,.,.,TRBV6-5,CASTYRGHTYEQFF,TGTGCCAGCACCTACCGCGGACATACCTATGAGCAGTTCTTC
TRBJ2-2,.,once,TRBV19,CASSGGSTGELFF,TGTGCCAGTAGTGGGGGCAGTACCGGGGAGCTGTTTTTT
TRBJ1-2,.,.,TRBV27,CASSLSPGHRMGYTF,TGTGCCAGCAGTTTATCCCCGGGACACAGAATGGGCTACACCTTC
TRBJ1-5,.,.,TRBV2,CASGVVASRKHF,TGTGCCAGCGGGGTGGTAGCGAGTCGAAAGCATTTT
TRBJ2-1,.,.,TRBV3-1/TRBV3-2,CASSSAQGGYNEQFF,TGTGCCAGCAGCTCCGCCCAGGGCGGCTACAATGAGCAGTTCTTC
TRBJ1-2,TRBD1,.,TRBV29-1,CSVGRTGLGYGYTF,TGCAGCGTTGGCCGGACAGGGCTGGGCTATGGCTACACCTTC
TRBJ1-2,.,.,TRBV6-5,CASSYHRAVEGYTF,TGTGCCAGCAGTTACCACAGGGCGGTTGAGGGCTACACCTTC
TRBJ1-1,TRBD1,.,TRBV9,CASSVVYGTANTEAFF,TGTGCCAGCAGCGTAGTTTACGGGACAGCTAACACTGAAGCTTTCTTT
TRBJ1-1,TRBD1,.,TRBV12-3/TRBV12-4,CASSLQQGTEAFF,TGTGCCAGCAGTTTACAACAGGGGACTGAAGCTTTCTTT
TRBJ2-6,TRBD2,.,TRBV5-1,CASSFGLEAGANVLTF,TGCGCCAGCAGCTTTGGACTAGAGGCTGGGGCCAACGTCCTGACTTTC
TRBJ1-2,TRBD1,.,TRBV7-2,CASSSDRATNYGYTF,TGTGCCAGCAGCTCGGACAGGGCCACTAACTATGGCTACACCTTC
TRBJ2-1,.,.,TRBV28,CASSPTPIAIYSYNEQFF,TGTGCCAGCAGTCCGACTCCCATAGCGATTTACTCCTACAATGAGCAGTTCTTC
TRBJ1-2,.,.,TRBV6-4,CASGGDYGYTF,TGTGCCAGCGGGGGGGACTATGGCTACACCTTC
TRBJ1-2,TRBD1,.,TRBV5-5,CASSSPAGQGALDGYTF,TGTGCCAGCAGCTCCCCTGCGGGACAGGGGGCGCTCGACGGCTACACCTTC
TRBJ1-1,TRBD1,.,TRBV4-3,CASSQDLQTGLGTEAFF,TGCGCCAGCAGCCAAGATCTACAGACAGGGTTGGGTACTGAAGCTTTCTTT
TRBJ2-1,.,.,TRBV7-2,CASSSPGLDEQFF,TGTGCCAGCAGCTCACCAGGGTTGGATGAGCAGTTCTTC
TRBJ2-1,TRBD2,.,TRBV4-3,CASSHEIFSGGAVEQFF,TGCGCCAGCAGCCATGAGATATTTAGCGGGGGGGCCGTGGAGCAGTTCTTC
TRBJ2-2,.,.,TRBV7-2,CASSPAAGLFTGELFF,TGTGCCAGCAGCCCGGCAGCCGGACTTTTCACCGGGGAGCTGTTTTTT
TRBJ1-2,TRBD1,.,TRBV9,CASSGQGGYGYTF,TGTGCCAGCAGCGGACAGGGTGGTTATGGCTACACCTTC
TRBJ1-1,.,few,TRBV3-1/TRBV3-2,CASSQEAGGGTEAFF,TGTGCCAGCAGCCAAGAGGCGGGGGGTGGGACTGAAGCTTTCTTT
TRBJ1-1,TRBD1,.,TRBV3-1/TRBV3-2,CASSQSDRGEAFF,TGTGCCAGCAGCCAATCCGACAGGGGTGAAGCTTTCTTT